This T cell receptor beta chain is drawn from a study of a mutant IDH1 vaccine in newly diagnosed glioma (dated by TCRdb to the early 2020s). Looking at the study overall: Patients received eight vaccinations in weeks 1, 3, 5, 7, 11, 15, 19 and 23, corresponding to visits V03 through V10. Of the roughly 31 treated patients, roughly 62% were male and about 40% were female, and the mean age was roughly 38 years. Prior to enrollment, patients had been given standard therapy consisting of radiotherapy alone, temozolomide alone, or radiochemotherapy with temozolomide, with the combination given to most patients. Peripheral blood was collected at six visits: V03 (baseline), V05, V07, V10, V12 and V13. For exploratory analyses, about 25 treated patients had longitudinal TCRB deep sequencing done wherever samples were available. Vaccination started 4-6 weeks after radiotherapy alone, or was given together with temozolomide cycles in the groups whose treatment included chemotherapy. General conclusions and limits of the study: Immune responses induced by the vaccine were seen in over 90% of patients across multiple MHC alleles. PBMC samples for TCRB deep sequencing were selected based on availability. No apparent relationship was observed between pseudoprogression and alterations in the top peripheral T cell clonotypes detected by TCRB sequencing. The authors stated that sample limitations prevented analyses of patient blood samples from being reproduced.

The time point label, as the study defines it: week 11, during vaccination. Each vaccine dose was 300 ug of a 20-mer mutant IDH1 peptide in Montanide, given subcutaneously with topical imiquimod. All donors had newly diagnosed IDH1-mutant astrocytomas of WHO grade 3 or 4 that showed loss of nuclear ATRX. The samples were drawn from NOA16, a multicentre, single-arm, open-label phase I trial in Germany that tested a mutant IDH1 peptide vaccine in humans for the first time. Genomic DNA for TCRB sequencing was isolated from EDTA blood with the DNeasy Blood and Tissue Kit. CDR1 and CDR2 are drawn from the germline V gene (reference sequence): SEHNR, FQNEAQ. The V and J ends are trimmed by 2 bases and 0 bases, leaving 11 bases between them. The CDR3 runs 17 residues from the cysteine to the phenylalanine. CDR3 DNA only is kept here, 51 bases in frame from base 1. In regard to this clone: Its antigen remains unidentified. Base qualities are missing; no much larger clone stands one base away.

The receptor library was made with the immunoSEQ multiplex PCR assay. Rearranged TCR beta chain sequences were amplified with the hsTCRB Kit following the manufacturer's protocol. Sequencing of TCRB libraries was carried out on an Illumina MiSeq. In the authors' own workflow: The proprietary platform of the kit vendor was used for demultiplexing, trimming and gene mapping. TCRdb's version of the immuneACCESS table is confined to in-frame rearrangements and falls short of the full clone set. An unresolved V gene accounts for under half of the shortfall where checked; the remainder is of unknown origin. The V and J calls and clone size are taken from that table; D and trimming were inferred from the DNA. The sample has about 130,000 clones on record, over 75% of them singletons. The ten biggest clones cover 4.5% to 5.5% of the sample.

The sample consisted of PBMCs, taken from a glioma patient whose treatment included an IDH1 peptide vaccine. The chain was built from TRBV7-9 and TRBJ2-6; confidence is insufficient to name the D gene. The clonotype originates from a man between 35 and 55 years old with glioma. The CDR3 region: CASSLLGQYSGANVLTF. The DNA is TGTGCCAGCAGCTTACTTGGTCAGTACTCTGGGGCCAACGTCCTGACTTTC.